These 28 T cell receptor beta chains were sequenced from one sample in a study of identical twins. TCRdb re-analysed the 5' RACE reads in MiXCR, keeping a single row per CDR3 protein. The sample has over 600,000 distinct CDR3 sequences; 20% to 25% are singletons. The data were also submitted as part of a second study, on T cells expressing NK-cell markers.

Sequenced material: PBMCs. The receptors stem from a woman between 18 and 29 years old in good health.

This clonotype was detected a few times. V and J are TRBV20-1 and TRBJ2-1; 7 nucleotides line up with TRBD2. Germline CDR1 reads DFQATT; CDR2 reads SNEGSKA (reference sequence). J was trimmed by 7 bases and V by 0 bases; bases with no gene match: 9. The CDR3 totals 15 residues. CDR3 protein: CSAREGGFSGNEQFF. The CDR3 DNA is TGCAGTGCTAGAGAGGGGGGGTTTTCGGGGAATGAGCAGTTCTTC.

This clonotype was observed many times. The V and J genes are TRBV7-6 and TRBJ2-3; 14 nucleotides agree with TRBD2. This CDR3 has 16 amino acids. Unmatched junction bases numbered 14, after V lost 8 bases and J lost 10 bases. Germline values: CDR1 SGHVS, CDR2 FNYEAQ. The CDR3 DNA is TGTGCCAGCCGACGACTAGCGGGAGGGGTGGTGGGAGCGCAGTATTTT. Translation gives CASRRLAGGVVGAQYF.

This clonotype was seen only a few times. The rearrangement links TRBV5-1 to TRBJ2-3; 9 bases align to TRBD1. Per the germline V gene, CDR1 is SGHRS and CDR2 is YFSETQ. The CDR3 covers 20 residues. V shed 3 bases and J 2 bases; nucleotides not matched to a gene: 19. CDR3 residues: CASSSRGMAGQGVVTDTQYF. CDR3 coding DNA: TGCGCCAGCAGCTCCAGAGGGATGGCGGGACAGGGTGTCGTCACAGATACGCAGTATTTT. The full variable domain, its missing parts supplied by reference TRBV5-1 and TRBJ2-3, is KAGVTQTPRYLIKTRGQQVTLSCSPISGHRSVSWYQQTPGQGLQFLFEYFSETQRNKGNFPGRFSGRQFSNSRSEMNVSTLELGDSALYLCASSSRGMAGQGVVTDTQYFGPGTRLTVL.

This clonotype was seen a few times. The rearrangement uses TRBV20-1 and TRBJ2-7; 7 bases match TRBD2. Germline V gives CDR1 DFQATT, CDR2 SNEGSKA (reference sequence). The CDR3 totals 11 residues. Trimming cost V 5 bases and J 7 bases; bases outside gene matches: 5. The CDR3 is CSALARGEQYF. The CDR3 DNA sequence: TGCAGTGCTTTGGCGCGGGGGGAGCAGTACTTC.

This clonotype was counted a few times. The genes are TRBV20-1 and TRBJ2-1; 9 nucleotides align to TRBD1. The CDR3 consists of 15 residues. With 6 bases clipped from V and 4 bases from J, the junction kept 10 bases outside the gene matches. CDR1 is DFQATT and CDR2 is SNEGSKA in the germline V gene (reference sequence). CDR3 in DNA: TGCAGTGCACTAGGGACGGACAGGGGTTACAATGAGCAGTTCTTC. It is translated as CSALGTDRGYNEQFF.

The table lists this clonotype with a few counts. CDR3 nucleotide sequence: TGTGCCAGCAGTCAGCCGGGACTAGCGGGACTAACCACAGATACGCAGTATTTT. Its protein is CASSQPGLAGLTTDTQYF. This chain connects TRBV27 to TRBJ2-3; 13 bases are a match to TRBD2. The CDR3 has 18 amino acids. Trimming cost V 5 bases and J 2 bases; bases outside gene matches: 10. The germline gives CDR1 MNHEY, CDR2 SMNVEV (reference sequence).

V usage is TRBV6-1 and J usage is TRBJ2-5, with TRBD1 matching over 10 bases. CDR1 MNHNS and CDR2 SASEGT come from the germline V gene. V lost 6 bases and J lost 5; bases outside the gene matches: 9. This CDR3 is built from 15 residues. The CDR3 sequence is CASRRGQGRGETQYF. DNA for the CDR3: TGTGCCAGCAGACGGGGACAGGGGCGGGGGGAGACCCAGTACTTC.

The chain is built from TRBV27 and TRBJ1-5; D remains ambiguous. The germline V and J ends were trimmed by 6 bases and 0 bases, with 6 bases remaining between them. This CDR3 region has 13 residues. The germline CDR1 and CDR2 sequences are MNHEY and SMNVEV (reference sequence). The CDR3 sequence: CASRLFSNQPQHF. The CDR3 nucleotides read TGTGCCAGCAGGCTCTTTAGCAATCAGCCCCAGCATTTT.

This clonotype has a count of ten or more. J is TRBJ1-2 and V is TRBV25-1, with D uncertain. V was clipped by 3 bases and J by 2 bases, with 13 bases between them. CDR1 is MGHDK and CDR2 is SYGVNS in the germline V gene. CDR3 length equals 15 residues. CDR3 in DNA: TGTGCCAGCAGTGATTATAAGGGTGGAAACTATGGCTACACCTTC. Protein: CASSDYKGGNYGYTF.

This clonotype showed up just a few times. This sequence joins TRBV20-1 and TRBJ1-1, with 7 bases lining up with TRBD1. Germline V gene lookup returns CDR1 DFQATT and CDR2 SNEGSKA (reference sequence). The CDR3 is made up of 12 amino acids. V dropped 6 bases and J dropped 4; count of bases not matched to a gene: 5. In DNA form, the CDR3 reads TGCAGTGCAACAGGGGACTTCACTGAAGCTTTCTTT. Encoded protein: CSATGDFTEAFF.

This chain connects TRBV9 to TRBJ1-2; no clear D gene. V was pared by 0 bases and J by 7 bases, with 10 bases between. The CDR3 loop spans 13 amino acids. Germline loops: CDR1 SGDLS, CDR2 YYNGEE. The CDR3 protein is CASSVEGYGGYTF. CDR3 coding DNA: TGTGCCAGCAGCGTAGAAGGGTACGGTGGCTACACCTTC.

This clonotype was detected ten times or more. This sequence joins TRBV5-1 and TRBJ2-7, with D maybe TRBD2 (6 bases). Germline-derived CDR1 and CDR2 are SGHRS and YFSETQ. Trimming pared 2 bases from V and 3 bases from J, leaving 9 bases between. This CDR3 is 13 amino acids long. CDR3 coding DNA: TGCGCCAGCAGCTTTAGCGGTGGCTACGAGCAGTACTTC. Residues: CASSFSGGYEQYF. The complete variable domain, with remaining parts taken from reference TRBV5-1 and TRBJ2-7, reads KAGVTQTPRYLIKTRGQQVTLSCSPISGHRSVSWYQQTPGQGLQFLFEYFSETQRNKGNFPGRFSGRQFSNSRSEMNVSTLELGDSALYLCASSFSGGYEQYFGPGTRLTVT.

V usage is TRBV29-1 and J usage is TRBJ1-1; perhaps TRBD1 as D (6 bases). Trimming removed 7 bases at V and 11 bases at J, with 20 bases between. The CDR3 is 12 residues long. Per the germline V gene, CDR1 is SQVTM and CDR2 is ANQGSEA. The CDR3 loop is CSDNLTGGDAFF. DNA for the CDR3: TGCAGCGACAACCTCACGGGGGGCGACGCTTTCTTT.

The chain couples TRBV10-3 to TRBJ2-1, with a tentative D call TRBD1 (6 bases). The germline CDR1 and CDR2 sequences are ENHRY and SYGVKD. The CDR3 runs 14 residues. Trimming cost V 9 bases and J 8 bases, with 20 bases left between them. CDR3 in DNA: TGTGCCATGGGGTGGTCGGCAGGGGAGCATGAGCAGTTCTTC. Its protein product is CAMGWSAGEHEQFF.

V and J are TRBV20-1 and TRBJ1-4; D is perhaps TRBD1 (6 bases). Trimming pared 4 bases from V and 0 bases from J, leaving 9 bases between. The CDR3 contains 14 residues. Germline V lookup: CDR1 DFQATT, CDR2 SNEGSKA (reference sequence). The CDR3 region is CSATRQATNEKLFF. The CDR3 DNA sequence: TGCAGTGCTACTCGACAGGCAACTAATGAAAAACTGTTTTTT.

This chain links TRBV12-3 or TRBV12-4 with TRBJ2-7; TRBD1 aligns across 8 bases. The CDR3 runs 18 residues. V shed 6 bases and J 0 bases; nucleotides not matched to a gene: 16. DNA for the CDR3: TGTGCCAGCAGCCTCACAGGGGGTATTTTGAAGGGCTCCTACGAGCAGTACTTC. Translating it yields CASSLTGGILKGSYEQYF.

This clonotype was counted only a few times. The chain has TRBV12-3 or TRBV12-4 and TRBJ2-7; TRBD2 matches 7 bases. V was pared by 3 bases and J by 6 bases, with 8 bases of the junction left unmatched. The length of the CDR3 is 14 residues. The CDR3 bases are TGTGCCAGCAGTTTCCATGGACTAGAAGGCGAGCAGTACTTC. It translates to CASSFHGLEGEQYF.

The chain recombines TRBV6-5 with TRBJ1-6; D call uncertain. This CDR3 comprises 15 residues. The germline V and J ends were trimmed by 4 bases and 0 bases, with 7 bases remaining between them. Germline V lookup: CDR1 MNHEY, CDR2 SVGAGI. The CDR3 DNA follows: TGTGCCAGCAGTTCGCGGAGCTCCTATAATTCACCCCTCCACTTT. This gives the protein CASSSRSSYNSPLHF.

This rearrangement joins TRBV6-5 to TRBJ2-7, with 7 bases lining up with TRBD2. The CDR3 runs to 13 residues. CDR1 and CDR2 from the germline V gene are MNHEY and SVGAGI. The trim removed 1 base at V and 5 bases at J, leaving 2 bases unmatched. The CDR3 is CASSYFGTNEQYF. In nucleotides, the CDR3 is TGTGCCAGCAGTTACTTCGGGACTAACGAGCAGTACTTC.

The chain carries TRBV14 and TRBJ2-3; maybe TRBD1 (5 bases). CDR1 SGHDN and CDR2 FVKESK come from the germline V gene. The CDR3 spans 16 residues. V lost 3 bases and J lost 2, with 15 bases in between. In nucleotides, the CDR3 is TGTGCCAGCAGCCAGCCACAGGTTACCCTCACAGATACGCAGTATTTT. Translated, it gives CASSQPQVTLTDTQYF.

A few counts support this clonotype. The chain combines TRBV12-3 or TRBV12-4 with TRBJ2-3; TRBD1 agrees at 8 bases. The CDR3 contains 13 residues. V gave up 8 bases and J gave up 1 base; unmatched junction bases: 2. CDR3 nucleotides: TGTGCCAGCCGACAGGGGCGCACAGATACGCAGTATTTT. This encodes CASRQGRTDTQYF.

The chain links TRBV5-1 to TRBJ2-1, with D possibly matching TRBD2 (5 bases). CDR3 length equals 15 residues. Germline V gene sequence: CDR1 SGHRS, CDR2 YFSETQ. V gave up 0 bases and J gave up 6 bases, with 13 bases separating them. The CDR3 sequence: CASSLGSGGGNEQFF. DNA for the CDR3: TGCGCCAGCAGCTTGGGGAGCGGCGGAGGCAATGAGCAGTTCTTC.

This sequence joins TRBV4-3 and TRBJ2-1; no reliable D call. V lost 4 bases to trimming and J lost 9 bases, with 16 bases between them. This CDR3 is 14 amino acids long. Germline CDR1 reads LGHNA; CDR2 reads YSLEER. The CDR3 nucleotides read TGCGCCAGCAGCCTCCATACGTTGGGCGGTGAGCAGTTCTTC. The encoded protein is CASSLHTLGGEQFF.

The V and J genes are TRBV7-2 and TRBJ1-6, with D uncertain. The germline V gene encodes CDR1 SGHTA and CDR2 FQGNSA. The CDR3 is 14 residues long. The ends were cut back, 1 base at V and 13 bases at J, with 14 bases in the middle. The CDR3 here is CASSLVVGSGPLHF. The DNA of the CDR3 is TGTGCCAGCAGCTTAGTAGTAGGCTCAGGTCCCCTCCACTTT.

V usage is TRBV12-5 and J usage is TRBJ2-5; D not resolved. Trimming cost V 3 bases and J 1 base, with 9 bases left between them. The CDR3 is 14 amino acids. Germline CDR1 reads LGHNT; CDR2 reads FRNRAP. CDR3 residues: CASGLGSSQETQYF. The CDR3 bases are TGTGCTAGTGGTTTAGGATCCAGCCAAGAGACCCAGTACTTC.

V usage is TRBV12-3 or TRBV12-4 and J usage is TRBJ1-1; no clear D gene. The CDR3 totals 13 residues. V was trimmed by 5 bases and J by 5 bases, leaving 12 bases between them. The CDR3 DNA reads TGTGCCAGCAGTGTACTGACGGGGACTGAAGCTTTCTTT. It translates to CASSVLTGTEAFF.

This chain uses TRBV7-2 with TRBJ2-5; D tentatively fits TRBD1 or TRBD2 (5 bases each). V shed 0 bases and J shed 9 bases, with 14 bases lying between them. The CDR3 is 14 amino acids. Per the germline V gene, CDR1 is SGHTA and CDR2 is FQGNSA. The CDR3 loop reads CASSLAGLEGAQYF. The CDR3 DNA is TGTGCCAGCAGCTTAGCCGGACTGGAAGGGGCCCAGTACTTC.

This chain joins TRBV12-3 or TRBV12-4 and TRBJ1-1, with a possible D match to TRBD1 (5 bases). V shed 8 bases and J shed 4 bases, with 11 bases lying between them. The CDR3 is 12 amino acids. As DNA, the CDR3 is TGTGCCAGCCTACGCGGGGGCACTGAAGCTTTCTTT. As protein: CASLRGGTEAFF.